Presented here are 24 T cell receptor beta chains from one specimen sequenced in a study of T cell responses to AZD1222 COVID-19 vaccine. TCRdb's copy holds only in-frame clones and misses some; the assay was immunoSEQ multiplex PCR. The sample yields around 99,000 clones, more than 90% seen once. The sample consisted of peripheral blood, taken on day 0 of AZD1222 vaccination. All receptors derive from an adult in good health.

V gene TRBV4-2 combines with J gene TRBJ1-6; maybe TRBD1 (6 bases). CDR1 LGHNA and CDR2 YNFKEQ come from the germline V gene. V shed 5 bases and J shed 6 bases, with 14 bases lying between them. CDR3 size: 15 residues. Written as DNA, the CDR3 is TGTGCCAGCAGCGGGTCAGGGGAAGGTAATTCACCCCTCCACTTT. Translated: CASSGSGEGNSPLHF.

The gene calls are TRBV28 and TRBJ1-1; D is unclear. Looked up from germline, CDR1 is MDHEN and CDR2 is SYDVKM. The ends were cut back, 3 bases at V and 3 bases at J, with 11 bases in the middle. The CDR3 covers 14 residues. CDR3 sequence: CASSLVRVDTEAFF. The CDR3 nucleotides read TGTGCCAGCAGTTTGGTGAGGGTCGACACTGAAGCTTTCTTT.

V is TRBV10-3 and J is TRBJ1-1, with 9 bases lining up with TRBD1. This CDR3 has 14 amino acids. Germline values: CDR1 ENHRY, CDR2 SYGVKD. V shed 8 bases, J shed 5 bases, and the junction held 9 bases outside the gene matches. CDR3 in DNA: TGTGCCATCCGGGACAGGGAGTTGAGTACTGAAGCTTTCTTT. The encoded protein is CAIRDRELSTEAFF.

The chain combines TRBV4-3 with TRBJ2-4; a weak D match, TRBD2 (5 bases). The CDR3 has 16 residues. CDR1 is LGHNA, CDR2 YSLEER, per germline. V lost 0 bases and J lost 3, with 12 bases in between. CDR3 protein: CASSQDLAKFKNIQYF. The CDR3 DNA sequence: TGCGCCAGCAGCCAAGATTTAGCGAAGTTCAAAAACATTCAGTACTTC.

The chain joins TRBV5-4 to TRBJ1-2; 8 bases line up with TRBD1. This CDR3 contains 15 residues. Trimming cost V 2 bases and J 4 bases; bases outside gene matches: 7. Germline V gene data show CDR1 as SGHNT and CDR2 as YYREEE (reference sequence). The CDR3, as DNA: TGTGCCAGCAGCTTAAAGGAGACAGGGGCCTATGGCTACACCTTC. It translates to CASSLKETGAYGYTF. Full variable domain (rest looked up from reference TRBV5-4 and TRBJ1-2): ETGVTQSPTHLIKTRGQQVTLRCSSQSGHNTVSWYQQALGQGPQFIFQYYREEENGRGNFPPRFSGLQFPNYSSELNVNALELDDSALYLCASSLKETGAYGYTFGSGTRLTVV.

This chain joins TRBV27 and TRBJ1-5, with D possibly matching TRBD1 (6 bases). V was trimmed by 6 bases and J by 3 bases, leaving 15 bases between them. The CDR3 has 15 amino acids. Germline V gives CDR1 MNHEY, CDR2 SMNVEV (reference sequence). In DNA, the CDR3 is TGTGCCAGCAGATCTGCGTCGGGGGCCAATCAGCCCCAGCATTTT. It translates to CASRSASGANQPQHF.

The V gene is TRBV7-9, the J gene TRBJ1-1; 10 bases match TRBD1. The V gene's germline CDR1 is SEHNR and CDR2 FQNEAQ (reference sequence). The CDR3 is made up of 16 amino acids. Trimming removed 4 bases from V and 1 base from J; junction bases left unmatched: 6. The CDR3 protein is CASSSSRTGGNTEAFF. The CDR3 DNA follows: TGTGCCAGCAGCTCCAGCCGGACAGGGGGGAACACTGAAGCTTTCTTT.

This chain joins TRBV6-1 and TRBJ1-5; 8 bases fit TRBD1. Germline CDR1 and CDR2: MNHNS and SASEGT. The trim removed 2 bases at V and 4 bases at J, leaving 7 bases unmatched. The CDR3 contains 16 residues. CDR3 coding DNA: TGTGCCAGCAGTGAATACGGGACAGGAGGAAATCAGCCCCAGCATTTT. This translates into CASSEYGTGGNQPQHF.

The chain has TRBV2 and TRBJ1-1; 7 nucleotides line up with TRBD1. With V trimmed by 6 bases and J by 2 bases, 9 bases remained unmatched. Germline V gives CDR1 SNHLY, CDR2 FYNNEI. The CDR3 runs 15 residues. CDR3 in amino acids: CASRTPGQANTEAFF. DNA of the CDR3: TGTGCCAGCAGGACCCCCGGACAGGCAAACACTGAAGCTTTCTTT.

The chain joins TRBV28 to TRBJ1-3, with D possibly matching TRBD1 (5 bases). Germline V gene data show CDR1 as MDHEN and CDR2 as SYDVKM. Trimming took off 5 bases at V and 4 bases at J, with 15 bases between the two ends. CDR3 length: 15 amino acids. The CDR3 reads CASSPGPSGGNTIYF. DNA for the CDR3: TGTGCCAGCAGTCCGGGACCATCAGGGGGAAACACCATATATTTT.

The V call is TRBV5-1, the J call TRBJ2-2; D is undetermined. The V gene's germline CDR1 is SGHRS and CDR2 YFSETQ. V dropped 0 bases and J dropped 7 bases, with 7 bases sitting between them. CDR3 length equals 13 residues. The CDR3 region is CASSLDGIGELFF. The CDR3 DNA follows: TGCGCCAGCAGCTTGGATGGCATCGGGGAGCTGTTTTTT.

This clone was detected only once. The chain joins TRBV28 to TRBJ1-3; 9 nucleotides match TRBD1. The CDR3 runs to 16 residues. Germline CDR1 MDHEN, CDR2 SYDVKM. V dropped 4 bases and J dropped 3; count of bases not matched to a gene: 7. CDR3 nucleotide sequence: TGTGCCAGCAGTTCCCTTACAGGGGGCTTTGGAAACACCATATATTTT. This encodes CASSSLTGGFGNTIYF.

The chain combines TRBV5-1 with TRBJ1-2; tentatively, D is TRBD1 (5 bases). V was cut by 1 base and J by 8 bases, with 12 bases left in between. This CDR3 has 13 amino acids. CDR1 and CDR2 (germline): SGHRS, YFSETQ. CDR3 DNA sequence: TGCGCCAGCAGCTTGAGCGGGGGAGGAGGCTACACCTTC. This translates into CASSLSGGGGYTF.

The CDR3: CASSFSTSGINTGELFF. For the CDR3, the DNA is TGTGCCAGCAGTTTCTCGACTAGCGGAATCAACACCGGGGAGCTGTTTTTT. V and J are TRBV6-2 or TRBV6-3 and TRBJ2-2; TRBD2 matches at 9 bases. Trimming at V came to 4 bases and at J to 2 bases, leaving 8 bases not matched to a gene. CDR3 length: 17 amino acids. Germline CDR1 reads MNHEY; CDR2 reads SVGEGT.

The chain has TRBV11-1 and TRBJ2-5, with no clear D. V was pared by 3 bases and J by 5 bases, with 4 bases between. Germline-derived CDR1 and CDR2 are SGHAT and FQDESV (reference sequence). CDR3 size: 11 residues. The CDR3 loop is CASSFGETQYF. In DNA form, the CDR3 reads TGTGCCAGCAGCTTTGGGGAGACCCAGTACTTC.

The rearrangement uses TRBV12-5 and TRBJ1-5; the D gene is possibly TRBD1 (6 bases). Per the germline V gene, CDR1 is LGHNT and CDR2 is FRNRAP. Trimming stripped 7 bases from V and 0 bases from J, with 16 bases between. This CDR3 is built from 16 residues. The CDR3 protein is CASVLWGGNSNQPQHF. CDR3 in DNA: TGTGCTAGTGTTCTCTGGGGGGGCAATAGCAATCAGCCCCAGCATTTT.

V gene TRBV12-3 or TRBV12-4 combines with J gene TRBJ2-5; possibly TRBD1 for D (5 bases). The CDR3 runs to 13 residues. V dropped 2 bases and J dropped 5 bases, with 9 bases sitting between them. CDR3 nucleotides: TGTGCCAGCAGTTTAAACAGGCGTGAGACCCAGTACTTC. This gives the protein CASSLNRRETQYF.

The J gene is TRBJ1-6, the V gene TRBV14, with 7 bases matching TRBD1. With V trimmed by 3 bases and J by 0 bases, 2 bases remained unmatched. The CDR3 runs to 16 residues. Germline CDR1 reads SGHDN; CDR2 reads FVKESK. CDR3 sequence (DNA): TGTGCCAGCAGCCACAGACAGGGCTCCTATAATTCACCCCTCCACTTT. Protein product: CASSHRQGSYNSPLHF.

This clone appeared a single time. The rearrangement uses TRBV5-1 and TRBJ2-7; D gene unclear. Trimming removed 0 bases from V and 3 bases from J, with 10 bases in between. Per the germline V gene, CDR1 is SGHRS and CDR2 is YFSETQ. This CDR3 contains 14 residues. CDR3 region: CASSLVSGRYEQYF. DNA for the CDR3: TGCGCCAGCAGCTTGGTCTCGGGTCGCTACGAGCAGTACTTC. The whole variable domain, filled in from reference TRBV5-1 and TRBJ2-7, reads KAGVTQTPRYLIKTRGQQVTLSCSPISGHRSVSWYQQTPGQGLQFLFEYFSETQRNKGNFPGRFSGRQFSNSRSEMNVSTLELGDSALYLCASSLVSGRYEQYFGPGTRLTVT.

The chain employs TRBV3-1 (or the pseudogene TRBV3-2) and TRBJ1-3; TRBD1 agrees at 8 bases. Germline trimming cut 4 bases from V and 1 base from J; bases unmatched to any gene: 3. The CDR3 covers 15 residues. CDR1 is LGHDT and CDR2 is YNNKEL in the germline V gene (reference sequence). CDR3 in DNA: TGTGCCAGCAGCCGCCGGACAGGGTCTGGAAACACCATATATTTT. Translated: CASSRRTGSGNTIYF.

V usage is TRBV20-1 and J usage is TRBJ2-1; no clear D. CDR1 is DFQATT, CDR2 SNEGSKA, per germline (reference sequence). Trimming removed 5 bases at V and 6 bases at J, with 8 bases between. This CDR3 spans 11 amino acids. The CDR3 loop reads CSALLVNEQFF. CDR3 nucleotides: TGCAGTGCTCTCCTCGTCAATGAGCAGTTCTTC.

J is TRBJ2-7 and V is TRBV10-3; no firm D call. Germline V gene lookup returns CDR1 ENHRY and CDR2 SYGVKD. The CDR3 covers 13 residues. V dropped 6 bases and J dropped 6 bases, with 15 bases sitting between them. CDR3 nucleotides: TGTGCCATCAGACTCTTAGACTTCGGCGAGCAGTACTTC. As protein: CAIRLLDFGEQYF.

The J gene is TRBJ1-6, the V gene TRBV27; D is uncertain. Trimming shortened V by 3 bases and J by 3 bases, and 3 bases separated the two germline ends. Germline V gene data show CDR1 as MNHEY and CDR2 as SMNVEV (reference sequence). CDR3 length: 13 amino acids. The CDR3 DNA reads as TGTGCCAGCAGTTTCGGCTATAATTCACCCCTCCACTTT. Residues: CASSFGYNSPLHF.

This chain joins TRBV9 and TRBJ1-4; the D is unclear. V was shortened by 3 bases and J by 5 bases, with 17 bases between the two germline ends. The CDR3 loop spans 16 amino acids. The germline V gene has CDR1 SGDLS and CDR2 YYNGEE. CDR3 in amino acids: CASSARPMMGNEKLFF. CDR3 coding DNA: TGTGCCAGCAGCGCGAGGCCAATGATGGGGAATGAAAAACTGTTTTTT.